The 4 T cell receptor beta chains below were found in one sample sequenced in a study of CD8+CD57+ T cells in acquired aplastic anemia. Investigators profiled TCR beta VDJ and CDR3 from genomic DNA template. TCRdb analysed the reads with MiXCR anew, one entry per CDR3 protein. The sample lists some 48,000 distinct CDR3 sequences, around 70% occurring once. The sequencing input was sorted CD4+, CD8+, or CD8+CD57+ T cells (not recorded which) from PBMCs. These receptors were collected from a human donor in good health, serving as a control.

This clonotype was found many times. The gene calls are TRBV30 and TRBJ1-1; tentative D call: TRBD1 (5 bases). This CDR3 is built from 12 residues. Germline V CDR1 and CDR2: GTSNPN, SVGIG (reference sequence). V was trimmed by 2 bases and J by 5 bases, leaving 9 bases between them. The CDR3 coding sequence is TGTGCCTGGAGTCCAGGGTTTACTGAAGCTTTCTTT. It translates to CAWSPGFTEAFF.

This chain connects TRBV7-3 to TRBJ2-3; D perhaps matches TRBD2 (6 bases). This CDR3 has 13 amino acids. CDR1 and CDR2 from the germline V gene are SGHTA and FQGTGA. V dropped 2 bases and J dropped 6 bases, with 9 bases sitting between them. The DNA of the CDR3 is TGTGCCAGCAGCTTAGAGCGGGTGGATACGCAGTATTTT. This translates into CASSLERVDTQYF. The full variable domain, rest sourced from reference TRBV7-3 and TRBJ2-3, is GAGVSQTPSNKVTEKGKYVELRCDPISGHTALYWYRQSLGQGPEFLIYFQGTGAADDSGLPNDRFFAVRPEGSVSTLKIQRTERGDSAVYLCASSLERVDTQYFGPGTRLTVL.

V and J are TRBV20-1 and TRBJ2-6; D possibly corresponds to TRBD1 (5 bases). The V and J ends lost 2 bases and 4 bases respectively, with 9 bases between them. Germline-derived CDR1 and CDR2 are DFQATT and SNEGSKA (reference sequence). This CDR3 comprises 14 residues. The CDR3 spells CSARTGAGANVLTF. The DNA of the CDR3 is TGCAGTGCTAGAACTGGGGCCGGGGCCAACGTCCTGACTTTC.

This chain joins TRBV10-3 and TRBJ2-5; D is ambiguous. Germline CDR1 reads ENHRY; CDR2 reads SYGVKD. V dropped 0 bases and J dropped 3 bases, with 8 bases sitting between them. This CDR3 has 14 residues. The CDR3 sequence: CAISESGVEETQYF. In DNA, the CDR3 is TGTGCCATCAGTGAGTCTGGGGTAGAAGAGACCCAGTACTTC.